This T cell receptor beta chain appears in the sequencing data of a study of OX40 agonist ivuxolimab in advanced cancers. On the study more broadly: The mean age was about 61 years, ranging from about 20 to 85, with around four fifths of participants male. Past anti-PD-1, anti-PD-L1 or anti-CTLA-4 therapy was accepted, and roughly 37% had received some.

General study results and limits: Expanded peripheral T-cell antigen specificity went undetermined. The study found among the lowest clonal expansion in partial responders at 0.1-3.0 mg/kg.

Per germline, CDR1 LGHNA and CDR2 YSLEER. This CDR3 is 13 amino acids long. The V and J ends lost 1 base and 4 bases respectively, with 6 bases between them. This clone came up a few times. As yet, its antigen is unknown. Profiling relied on immunoSEQ multiplex PCR, and the TCRdb table lists in-frame clones only, not all of them. Here the sample spans 40,000 or so clones, around four fifths being singletons. The TCR comes from an adult with an advanced solid tumor such as melanoma, head and neck, liver or kidney cancer. This chain connects TRBV4-3 to TRBJ2-3; the D is unclear. The specimen comprised CD4+ or CD8+ T cells sorted from blood, sampled in a trial of the OX40 agonist ivuxolimab. CDR3 loop: CASSQVRADTQYF. The CDR3 nucleotides are TGCGCCAGCAGCCAAGTAAGGGCAGATACGCAGTATTTT.